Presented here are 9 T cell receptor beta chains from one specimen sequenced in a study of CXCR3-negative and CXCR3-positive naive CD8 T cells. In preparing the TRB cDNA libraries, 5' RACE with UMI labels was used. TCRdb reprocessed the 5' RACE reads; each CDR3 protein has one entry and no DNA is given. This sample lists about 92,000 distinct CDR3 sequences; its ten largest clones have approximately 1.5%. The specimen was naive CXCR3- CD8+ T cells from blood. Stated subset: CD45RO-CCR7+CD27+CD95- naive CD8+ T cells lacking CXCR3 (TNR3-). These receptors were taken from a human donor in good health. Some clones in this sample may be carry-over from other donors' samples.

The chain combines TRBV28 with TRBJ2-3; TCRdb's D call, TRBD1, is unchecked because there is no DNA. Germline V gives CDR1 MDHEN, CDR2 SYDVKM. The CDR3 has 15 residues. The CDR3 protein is CASNPWERESDTQYF.

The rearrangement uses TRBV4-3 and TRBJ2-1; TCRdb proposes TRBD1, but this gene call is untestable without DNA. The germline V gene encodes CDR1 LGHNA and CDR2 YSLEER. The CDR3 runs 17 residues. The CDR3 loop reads CASSQDYRGNEYNEQFF.

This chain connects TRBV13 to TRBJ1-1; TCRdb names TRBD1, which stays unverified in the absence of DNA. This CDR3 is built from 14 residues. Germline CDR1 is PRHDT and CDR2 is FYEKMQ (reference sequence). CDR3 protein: CASSLVGATAEAFF.

CDR3: CASSSVGTSEQFF. The chain couples TRBV5-6 to TRBJ2-1; TCRdb's D gene call, TRBD2, goes unchecked for lack of DNA. CDR1 and CDR2 from the germline V gene are SGHDT and YYEEEE. The CDR3 is 13 residues long.

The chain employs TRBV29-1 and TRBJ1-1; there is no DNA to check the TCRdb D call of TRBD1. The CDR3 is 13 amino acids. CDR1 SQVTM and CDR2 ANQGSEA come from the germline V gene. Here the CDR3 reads CSVESGTDTEAFF.

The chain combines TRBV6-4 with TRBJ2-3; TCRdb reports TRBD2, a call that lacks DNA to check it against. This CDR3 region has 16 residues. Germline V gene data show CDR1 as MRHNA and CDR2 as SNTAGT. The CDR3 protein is CASSEVAGGRGDTQYF.

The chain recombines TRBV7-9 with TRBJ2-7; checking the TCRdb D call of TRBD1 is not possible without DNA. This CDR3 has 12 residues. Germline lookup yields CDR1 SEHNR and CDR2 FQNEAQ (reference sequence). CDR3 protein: CASSSDNYEQYF.

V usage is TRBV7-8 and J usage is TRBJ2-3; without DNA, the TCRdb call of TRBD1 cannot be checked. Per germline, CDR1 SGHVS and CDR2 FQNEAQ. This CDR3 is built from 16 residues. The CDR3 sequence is CASSLGIGVRTDTQYF.

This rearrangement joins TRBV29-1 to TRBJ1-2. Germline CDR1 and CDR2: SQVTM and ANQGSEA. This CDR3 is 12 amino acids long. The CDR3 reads CSVEDRVYGYTF.